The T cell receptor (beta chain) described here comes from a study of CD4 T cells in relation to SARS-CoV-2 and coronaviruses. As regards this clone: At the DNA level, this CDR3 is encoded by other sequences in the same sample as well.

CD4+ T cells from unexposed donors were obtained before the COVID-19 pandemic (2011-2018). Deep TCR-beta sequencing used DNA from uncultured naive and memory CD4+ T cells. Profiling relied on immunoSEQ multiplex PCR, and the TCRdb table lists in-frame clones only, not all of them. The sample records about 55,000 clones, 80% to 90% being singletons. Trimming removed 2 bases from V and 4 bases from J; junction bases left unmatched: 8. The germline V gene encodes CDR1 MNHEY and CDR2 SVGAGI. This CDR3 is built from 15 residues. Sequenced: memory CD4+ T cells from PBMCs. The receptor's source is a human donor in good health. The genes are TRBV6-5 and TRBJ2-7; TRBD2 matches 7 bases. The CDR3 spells CASSYPAGVGYEQYF. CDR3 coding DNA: TGTGCCAGCAGTTACCCGGCGGGAGTAGGTTACGAGCAGTACTTC.